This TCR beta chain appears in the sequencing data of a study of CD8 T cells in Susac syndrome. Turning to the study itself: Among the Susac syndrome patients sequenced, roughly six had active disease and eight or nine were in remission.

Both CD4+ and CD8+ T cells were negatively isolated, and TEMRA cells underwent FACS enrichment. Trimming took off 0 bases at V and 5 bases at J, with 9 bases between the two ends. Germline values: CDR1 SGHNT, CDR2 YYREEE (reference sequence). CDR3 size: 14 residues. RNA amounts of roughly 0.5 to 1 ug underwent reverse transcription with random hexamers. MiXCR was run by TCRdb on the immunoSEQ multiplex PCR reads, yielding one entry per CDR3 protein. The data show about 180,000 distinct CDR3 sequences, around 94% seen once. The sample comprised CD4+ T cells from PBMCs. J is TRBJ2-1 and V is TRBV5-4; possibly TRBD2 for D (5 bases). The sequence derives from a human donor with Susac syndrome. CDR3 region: CASSLDRGNNEQFF. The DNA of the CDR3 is TGTGCCAGCAGCTTGGATCGGGGAAACAATGAGCAGTTCTTC.